These 13 T cell receptor beta chains came from one sample sequenced in a study of blood T cells in healthy people across ages. The use of a sample-barcoded 5' primer and a J-beta primer mix characterized a second PCR of about 7 to 12 cycles. TCRdb fed the 5' RACE reads into MiXCR, producing one record per CDR3 protein. The sample consists of about 970,000 distinct CDR3 sequences, about 51% of them appearing once. Sequences were obtained from blood. The receptors were sampled from a woman between 55 and 75 years old in good health.

J is TRBJ2-7 and V is TRBV5-1; D is unclear. The CDR3 contains 15 residues. Trimming pared 2 bases from V and 5 bases from J, leaving 17 bases between. CDR1 is SGHRS and CDR2 is YFSETQ in the germline V gene. CDR3 residues: CASSLSGMAFDEQYF. The CDR3 nucleotides are TGCGCCAGCAGCTTATCCGGAATGGCCTTTGACGAGCAGTACTTC.

This chain uses TRBV6-2 or TRBV6-3 with TRBJ2-5; D uncertain. Germline V gene data show CDR1 as MNHEY and CDR2 as SVGEGT. V was cut by 0 bases and J by 2 bases, with 13 bases left in between. The CDR3 length is 16 residues. CDR3 loop: CASSYSLSPAQETQYF. The CDR3 bases are TGTGCCAGCAGTTACTCGTTATCACCAGCACAAGAGACCCAGTACTTC.

V is TRBV7-2 and J is TRBJ2-1; unclear D gene. CDR3 size: 13 residues. Trimming removed 0 bases from V and 10 bases from J, with 10 bases in between. The germline CDR1 and CDR2 sequences are SGHTA and FQGNSA. CDR3 bases: TGTGCCAGCAGCTTAGCGCGTTACTACGAGCAGTTCTTC. Protein: CASSLARYYEQFF.

V gene TRBV18 combines with J gene TRBJ1-2; 10 positions agree with TRBD1. CDR3 length: 14 amino acids. J lost 7 bases, V lost 6 bases, and 8 bases had no gene match. Germline lookup yields CDR1 KGHSH and CDR2 LQKENI. The CDR3 protein is CASSQDRGQGGYTF. CDR3 coding DNA: TGTGCCAGCTCTCAAGACAGGGGGCAGGGTGGCTACACCTTC.

This clonotype occurred once. This sequence joins TRBV20-1 and TRBJ2-7; tentatively, D is TRBD2 (6 bases). The germline V gene encodes CDR1 DFQATT and CDR2 SNEGSKA (reference sequence). Trimming took off 2 bases at V and 5 bases at J, with 25 bases between the two ends. The CDR3 contains 17 residues. The CDR3 region has the DNA TGCAGTGCTAGATCGTTCTTAGGCGCGGGGCATAAGGACGAGCAGTACTTC. It specifies CSARSFLGAGHKDEQYF.

This clonotype has just one count. This chain connects TRBV5-5 to TRBJ2-7; the match to TRBD1 covers 8 bases. CDR3 size: 16 residues. V dropped 0 bases and J dropped 1; count of bases not matched to a gene: 6. Germline V gene data show CDR1 as SGHKS and CDR2 as YYEKEE (reference sequence). The CDR3 is CASSLVGRDRSYEQYF. The CDR3 DNA follows: TGTGCCAGCAGCTTGGTTGGCCGGGACAGGTCCTACGAGCAGTACTTC.

CDR3 in DNA: TGCAGCGCCGCCCACCCTCACAATGAGCAGTTCTTC. Its protein product is CSAAHPHNEQFF. The chain couples TRBV29-1 to TRBJ2-1; no definite D call. Germline V gives CDR1 SQVTM, CDR2 ANQGSEA. Trimming left V 7 bases short and J 5 bases short, with 12 bases between. The CDR3 is 12 amino acids.

The table lists this clonotype with a few counts. This chain links TRBV20-1 with TRBJ2-1, with 10 bases matching TRBD2. The ends lost 1 base at V and 0 bases at J; junction bases unmatched: 15. The CDR3 sequence is 20 residues long. Germline CDR1 DFQATT, CDR2 SNEGSKA (reference sequence). The CDR3 sequence is CSARAGMGLAGEISYNEQFF. In nucleotides, the CDR3 is TGCAGTGCTAGAGCCGGCATGGGTCTAGCGGGAGAGATCTCCTACAATGAGCAGTTCTTC.

This chain connects TRBV29-1 to TRBJ1-5; D is perhaps TRBD1 (5 bases). CDR3 length equals 16 residues. The germline V gene encodes CDR1 SQVTM and CDR2 ANQGSEA. The ends were cut back, 4 bases at V and 5 bases at J, with 21 bases in the middle. The CDR3 loop reads CSVAIQGRGADQPQHF. The CDR3 nucleotides are TGCAGCGTTGCTATCCAGGGCCGTGGGGCCGATCAGCCCCAGCATTTT.

As for this clonotype: Relative to the germline gene, one junction end is altered; a read error may explain this. This chain links TRBV6-5 with TRBJ2-5, with 7 bases fitting TRBD2. The J call may be mistaken, given a closer DNA end match to TRBJ2-7. The length of the CDR3 is 13 residues. Germline V gives CDR1 MNHEY, CDR2 SVGAGI. The CDR3 sequence: CATSPPGLYEQYF. For the CDR3, the DNA is TGTGCCACCAGTCCACCGGGACTATACGAGCAGTACTTC.

The table lists this clonotype with a few counts. V is TRBV4-3 and J is TRBJ2-5; weak D call: TRBD2 (5 bases). The V and J ends lost 4 bases and 3 bases respectively, with 15 bases between them. Germline values: CDR1 LGHNA, CDR2 YSLEER. The CDR3 totals 15 residues. The CDR3 region is CASSPFKGVEETQYF. CDR3 nucleotides: TGCGCCAGCAGCCCCTTTAAGGGAGTGGAAGAGACCCAGTACTTC.

The V call is TRBV7-2, the J call TRBJ2-7; D may be TRBD2 (8 bases). The CDR3 extends over 18 amino acids. Germline V lookup: CDR1 SGHTA, CDR2 FQGNSA. V dropped 2 bases and J dropped 3 bases, with 23 bases sitting between them. The CDR3 loop reads CASSLRDSRGGGSYEQYF. CDR3 bases: TGTGCCAGCAGCTTAAGGGACAGTAGGGGCGGGGGGAGCTACGAGCAGTACTTC. Full variable domain (rest looked up from reference TRBV7-2 and TRBJ2-7): GAGVSQSPSNKVTEKGKDVELRCDPISGHTALYWYRQSLGQGLEFLIYFQGNSAPDKSGLPSDRFSAERTGGSVSTLTIQRTQQEDSAVYLCASSLRDSRGGGSYEQYFGPGTRLTVT.

The V gene is TRBV7-2, the J gene TRBJ2-7; no firm D call. V was trimmed by 5 bases and J by 0 bases, leaving 11 bases between them. Germline V gene data show CDR1 as SGHTA and CDR2 as FQGNSA. The CDR3 extends over 14 amino acids. The CDR3, as DNA: TGTGCCAGCAGCGTAGAGGTAACCTCCTACGAGCAGTACTTC. Protein sequence: CASSVEVTSYEQYF.